The sample holds a few counts of the clone carrying this T cell receptor beta chain. No antigen is known for it. In the PCR, 60 Vbeta and 13 Jbeta primers were used. Some clones are missing from TCRdb's copy, which holds only in-frame ones; the method was immunoSEQ multiplex PCR. Counted here are 150,000 to 200,000 clones, around 77% occurring once; the ten biggest clones make up 2% to 2.5%. These data come from a study of cytomegalovirus exposure and HLA in healthy donors. Study-level information: As an earlier analysis found, roughly 180 million T cells yielded 90 million to 140 million unique TCR beta sequences. Study findings and constraints: An analysis was carried out at a later point. It showed that HLA-associated TCR beta chains were more clonally expanded than equally common non-associated chains. CMV antigen specificity of three CMV-associated chains was confirmed in vitro.

This CDR3 comprises 15 residues. The germline CDR1 and CDR2 sequences are MGHRA and YSYEKL. Trimming took 3 bases from V and 3 from J, leaving 14 bases between them. Sequencing was carried out using PBMCs. The chain employs TRBV4-1 and TRBJ1-2; maybe TRBD1 (5 bases). The sequence was obtained from a man aged 55-75 years in good health and CMV-seronegative. In nucleotides, the CDR3 is TGCGCCAGCAGCCACAGCGCCGGGGGAGACTATGGCTACACCTTC. Translating gives CASSHSAGGDYGYTF.